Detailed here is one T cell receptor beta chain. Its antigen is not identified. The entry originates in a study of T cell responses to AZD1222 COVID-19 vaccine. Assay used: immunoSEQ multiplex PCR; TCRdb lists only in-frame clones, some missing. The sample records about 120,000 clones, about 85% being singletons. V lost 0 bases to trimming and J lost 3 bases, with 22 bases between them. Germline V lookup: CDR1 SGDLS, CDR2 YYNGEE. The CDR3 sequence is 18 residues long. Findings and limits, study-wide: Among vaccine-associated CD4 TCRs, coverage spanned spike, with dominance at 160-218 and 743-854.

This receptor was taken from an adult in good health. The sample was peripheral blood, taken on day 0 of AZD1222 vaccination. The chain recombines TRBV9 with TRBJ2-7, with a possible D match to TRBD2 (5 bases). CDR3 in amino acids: CASSVGPSVGGLNYEQYF. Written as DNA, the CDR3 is TGTGCCAGCAGCGTAGGGCCCTCCGTCGGTGGACTCAACTACGAGCAGTACTTC.